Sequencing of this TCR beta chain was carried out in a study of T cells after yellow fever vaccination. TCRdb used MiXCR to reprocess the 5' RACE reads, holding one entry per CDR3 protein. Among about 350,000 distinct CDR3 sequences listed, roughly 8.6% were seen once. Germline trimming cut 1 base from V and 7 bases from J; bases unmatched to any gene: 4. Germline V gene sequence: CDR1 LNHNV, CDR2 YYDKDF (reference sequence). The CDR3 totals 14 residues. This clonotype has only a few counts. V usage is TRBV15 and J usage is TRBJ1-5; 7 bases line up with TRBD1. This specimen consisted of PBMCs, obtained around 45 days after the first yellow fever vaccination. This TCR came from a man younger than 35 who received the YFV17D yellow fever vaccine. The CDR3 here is CATSRGQGRQPQHF. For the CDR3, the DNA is TGTGCCACCAGCAGAGGACAGGGTCGACAGCCCCAGCATTTT.